The 29 T cell receptor beta chains presented below share a single source sample, sequenced in a study of T cell responses to AZD1222 COVID-19 vaccine. Method: immunoSEQ multiplex PCR; TCRdb's copy keeps in-frame clones and lacks some. The sample carries 150,000 to 200,000 clones, over 80% recorded once. Sequenced here: peripheral blood, sampled on day 0 of AZD1222 vaccination. Receptors were obtained from an adult in good health.

V usage is TRBV5-7 and J usage is TRBJ2-2; D is ambiguous. TRBV5-7 is marked as an open reading frame, function uncertain. The germline V and J ends were trimmed by 3 bases and 6 bases, with 12 bases remaining between them. CDR3 length: 14 residues. CDR3 coding DNA: TGTGCCAGCAGCTGGGCCCCAGGAGCCGGGGAGCTGTTTTTT. This gives the protein CASSWAPGAGELFF.

V gene TRBV28 combines with J gene TRBJ2-3, with 8 nucleotides matching TRBD1. CDR3 length: 14 residues. V lost 5 bases and J lost 4; bases outside the gene matches: 5. Germline V gene sequence: CDR1 MDHEN, CDR2 SYDVKM. The CDR3 spells CASSLPGGADTQYF. CDR3 DNA: TGTGCCAGCAGTCTTCCAGGGGGCGCAGATACGCAGTATTTT.

The chain combines TRBV5-1 with TRBJ2-3; D unresolved. CDR3 size: 15 residues. CDR1 is SGHRS and CDR2 is YFSETQ in the germline V gene. Trimming shortened V by 1 base and J by 1 base, and 10 bases separated the two germline ends. For the CDR3, the DNA is TGCGCCAGCAGCTTGTATGAACCCCGCACAGATACGCAGTATTTT. As protein: CASSLYEPRTDTQYF.

The rearrangement uses TRBV6-4 and TRBJ1-2; D may be TRBD1 (5 bases). Germline V gives CDR1 MRHNA, CDR2 SNTAGT. The CDR3 spans 16 residues. The V end lost 5 bases, the J end lost 4 bases, and 20 bases lay between the germline ends. The CDR3 DNA reads TGTGCCAGCAGTCCCCAGGGTGGGATAAGTCGCTATGGCTACACCTTC. It codes for CASSPQGGISRYGYTF.

The chain combines TRBV18 with TRBJ1-1; no firm D call. Germline-derived CDR1 and CDR2 are KGHSH and LQKENI. The CDR3 length is 13 residues. V lost 6 bases and J lost 6, with 14 bases in between. The CDR3: CASSSAPDSEAFF. CDR3 DNA sequence: TGTGCCAGCTCCTCCGCCCCGGATTCTGAAGCTTTCTTT.

The V gene is TRBV5-4, the J gene TRBJ2-7; weak D call: TRBD1 (6 bases). V lost 3 bases and J lost 3, with 13 bases in between. This CDR3 comprises 14 residues. Germline loops: CDR1 SGHNT, CDR2 YYREEE (reference sequence). The CDR3 sequence is CASSSWDKRYEQYF. DNA for the CDR3: TGTGCCAGCAGCTCATGGGACAAACGCTACGAGCAGTACTTC.

The gene calls are TRBV7-9 and TRBJ1-1; D is ambiguous. V lost 4 bases and J lost 3, with 9 bases in between. This CDR3 has 13 amino acids. Per germline, CDR1 SEHNR and CDR2 FQNEAQ (reference sequence). CDR3 in amino acids: CASSYTPDTEAFF. DNA for the CDR3: TGTGCCAGCAGCTACACTCCGGACACTGAAGCTTTCTTT.

This clone was seen a single time. J is TRBJ2-2 and V is TRBV2, with 12 bases lining up with TRBD2. The CDR3 spans 16 residues. Trimming at V came to 4 bases and at J to 5 bases, leaving 5 bases not matched to a gene. Looked up from germline, CDR1 is SNHLY and CDR2 is FYNNEI. The CDR3 loop is CASSGAGTSGTGELFF. CDR3 coding DNA: TGTGCCAGCAGTGGAGCAGGGACTAGCGGGACCGGGGAGCTGTTTTTT.

This sequence joins TRBV6-5 and TRBJ2-5; the D gene is possibly TRBD2 (5 bases). Germline CDR1 reads MNHEY; CDR2 reads SVGAGI. The CDR3 has 13 residues. V was clipped by 2 bases and J by 8 bases, with 12 bases between them. CDR3 nucleotide sequence: TGTGCCAGCAGTTACGAGGACTCCCGTACCCAGTACTTC. Its translation is CASSYEDSRTQYF.

The genes are TRBV4-3 and TRBJ2-3; TRBD1 aligns across 7 bases. The V gene's germline CDR1 is LGHNA and CDR2 YSLEER. The CDR3 sequence is 15 residues long. V was pared by 1 base and J by 1 base, with 2 bases of the junction left unmatched. CDR3 bases: TGCGCCAGCAGCCAAGCTGGGACAGGCACAGATACGCAGTATTTT. Its protein product is CASSQAGTGTDTQYF.

The rearrangement links TRBV6-6 to TRBJ1-5; a weak D match, TRBD1 (5 bases). The CDR3 loop spans 16 amino acids. V lost 10 bases and J 4 bases, leaving 23 bases between the germline ends. Per the germline V gene, CDR1 is MNHNY and CDR2 is SVGAGI (reference sequence). In DNA, the CDR3 is TGTGCCAACCTTGGGGCGTGGAGTCGCCAGAATCAGCCCCAGCATTTT. Its protein product is CANLGAWSRQNQPQHF.

J is TRBJ1-6 and V is TRBV5-6, with D unresolved. Germline V gives CDR1 SGHDT, CDR2 YYEEEE. CDR3 length: 16 residues. The V and J ends lost 5 bases and 0 bases respectively, with 12 bases between them. This CDR3 is CASSSLHSSYNSPLHF. In DNA form, the CDR3 reads TGTGCCAGCAGTTCCCTTCACAGCTCCTATAATTCACCCCTCCACTTT.

This clone was seen just once. V and J are TRBV11-2 and TRBJ2-2; D may be TRBD2 (5 bases). The CDR3 has 12 amino acids. V dropped 5 bases and J dropped 5 bases, with 6 bases sitting between them. In germline, CDR1 is SGHAT, CDR2 FQNNGV. CDR3 loop: CASSERTGELFF. CDR3 in DNA: TGTGCCAGCAGCGAGCGGACCGGGGAGCTGTTTTTT.

This CDR3 is CATSDSGLAGGQFF. The DNA of the CDR3 is TGTGCCACCAGTGATTCGGGACTAGCCGGTGGGCAGTTCTTC. This rearrangement joins TRBV24-1 to TRBJ2-1; 9 bases fit TRBD2. The CDR3 consists of 14 residues. V lost 2 bases to trimming and J lost 12 bases; unmatched junction nucleotides: 7. Per the germline V gene, CDR1 is KGHDR and CDR2 is SFDVKD.

The V gene is TRBV5-1, the J gene TRBJ1-2; D may be TRBD1 (5 bases). Looked up from germline, CDR1 is SGHRS and CDR2 is YFSETQ. This CDR3 has 14 amino acids. V was pared by 0 bases and J by 3 bases, with 9 bases between. CDR3 nucleotide sequence: TGCGCCAGCAGCTTGGCCTTACAGGACTATGGCTACACCTTC. It yields the protein CASSLALQDYGYTF.

The chain has TRBV6-5 and TRBJ1-2; 8 positions agree with TRBD1. The V and J ends lost 2 bases and 8 bases, in that order; junction bases with no gene match: 7. Germline V gives CDR1 MNHEY, CDR2 SVGAGI. The CDR3 consists of 14 residues. CDR3 loop: CASSYGQGAKGYTF. In DNA form, the CDR3 reads TGTGCCAGCAGTTACGGTCAGGGGGCGAAGGGCTACACCTTC.

The chain is built from TRBV28 and TRBJ1-2; TRBD1 aligns across 8 bases. Losses at the gene ends were 6 bases for V and 0 bases for J; bases not matched to a gene: 6. This CDR3 comprises 15 residues. Per germline, CDR1 MDHEN and CDR2 SYDVKM. This chain's CDR3 is CASSGTGLANYGYTF. DNA for the CDR3: TGTGCCAGCAGCGGGACAGGCTTAGCTAACTATGGCTACACCTTC.

This chain connects TRBV30 to TRBJ1-5, with D maybe TRBD1 (5 bases). CDR3 size: 13 residues. From germline, CDR1 is GTSNPN and CDR2 SVGIG (reference sequence). Trimming took 5 bases from V and 1 from J, leaving 9 bases between them. In DNA form, the CDR3 reads TGTGCCTGGGGGGGGGACAGCAATCAGCCCCAGCATTTT. It encodes CAWGGDSNQPQHF.

The chain couples TRBV2 to TRBJ2-7, with 10 bases aligning to TRBD2. CDR3 length: 15 residues. CDR1 is SNHLY and CDR2 is FYNNEI in the germline V gene. The ends lost 6 bases at V and 0 bases at J; junction bases unmatched: 5. The chain's CDR3 is CASRGGTSVSYEQYF. DNA of the CDR3: TGTGCCAGCAGGGGCGGGACTAGCGTCTCCTACGAGCAGTACTTC.

This chain connects TRBV15 to TRBJ1-6; no reliable D call. Trimming took off 1 base at V and 5 bases at J, with 9 bases between the two ends. CDR3 size: 15 residues. Germline V CDR1 and CDR2: LNHNV, YYDKDF (reference sequence). The CDR3 loop is CATSRVRWNNSPLHF. DNA for the CDR3: TGTGCCACCAGCAGAGTTAGGTGGAATAATTCACCCCTCCACTTT.

The rearrangement joins TRBV2 to TRBJ2-1; no firm D call. Per germline, CDR1 SNHLY and CDR2 FYNNEI. Trimming stripped 4 bases from V and 7 bases from J, with 11 bases between. The length of the CDR3 is 13 residues. Here the CDR3 DNA reads TGTGCCAGCAGTGTGCGGAGCTGGAATGAGCAGTTCTTC. It is translated as CASSVRSWNEQFF.

The genes are TRBV30 and TRBJ1-2, with D tentatively TRBD1 (6 bases). This CDR3 region has 13 residues. Germline V gene data show CDR1 as GTSNPN and CDR2 as SVGIG (reference sequence). Trimming cost V 5 bases and J 5 bases, with 15 bases left between them. The CDR3 DNA follows: TGTGCCTGGGATACGGGACACCGGTATGGCTACACCTTC. The encoded protein is CAWDTGHRYGYTF.

J is TRBJ1-6 and V is TRBV7-6, with 8 bases that match TRBD1. This CDR3 has 16 amino acids. V lost 5 bases, J lost 8 bases, and 11 bases stayed unmatched. Germline values: CDR1 SGHVS, CDR2 FNYEAQ. CDR3 sequence reads: CASSARQGMADSPLHF. For the CDR3, the DNA is TGTGCCAGCAGCGCCAGACAGGGGATGGCGGATTCACCCCTCCACTTT.

The chain joins TRBV28 to TRBJ1-3, with 10 nucleotides matching TRBD1. Germline V gene lookup returns CDR1 MDHEN and CDR2 SYDVKM. J gave up 6 bases and V 4 bases, and 3 bases lay outside the gene matches. The CDR3 extends over 14 amino acids. CDR3 amino acids: CASSWTGGVNTIYF. CDR3 sequence (DNA): TGTGCCAGCAGTTGGACAGGGGGTGTAAACACCATATATTTT.

This chain uses TRBV9 with TRBJ2-1, with TRBD2 identical over 9 bases. The junction had 11 bases not matched to a gene; V was cut back by 3 bases and J by 7 bases. The CDR3 extends over 16 amino acids. CDR1 and CDR2 (germline): SGDLS, YYNGEE. As DNA, the CDR3 is TGTGCCAGCAGCGGGTTAGCGGGAGTGGCGTTAAATGAGCAGTTCTTC. It translates to CASSGLAGVALNEQFF.

The chain combines TRBV7-8 with TRBJ1-6, with 7 bases lining up with TRBD1. There are 20 residues in the CDR3. Germline loops: CDR1 SGHVS, CDR2 FQNEAQ. Trimming at V came to 2 bases and at J to 0 bases, leaving 13 bases not matched to a gene. CDR3 loop: CASSLFDRDLESSYNSPLHF. CDR3 bases: TGTGCCAGCAGCTTATTCGACAGGGACTTAGAGAGCTCCTATAATTCACCCCTCCACTTT. The variable domain in full, with the rest retrieved from reference TRBV7-8 and TRBJ1-6, is GAGVSQSPRYKVAKRGQDVALRCDPISGHVSLFWYQQALGQGPEFLTYFQNEAQLDKSGLPSDRFFAERPEGSVSTLKIQRTQQEDSAVYLCASSLFDRDLESSYNSPLHFGNGTRLTVT.

V is TRBV5-1 and J is TRBJ2-3; TRBD2 aligns across 8 bases. The V and J ends lost 0 bases and 8 bases, in that order; junction bases with no gene match: 11. This CDR3 is built from 16 residues. CDR1 and CDR2 (germline): SGHRS, YFSETQ. The CDR3 bases are TGCGCCAGCAGCTTGGGAGCGGGAGAAAGTTTGGTTACGCAGTATTTT. It translates to CASSLGAGESLVTQYF.

This sequence joins TRBV19 and TRBJ1-6; no clear D gene. Trimming stripped 6 bases from V and 0 bases from J, with 12 bases between. Germline-derived CDR1 and CDR2 are LNHDA and SQIVND (reference sequence). This CDR3 contains 16 residues. The CDR3 DNA sequence: TGTGCCAGTAGCACGGACCGGAGCTCCTATAATTCACCCCTCCACTTT. As protein: CASSTDRSSYNSPLHF.

This sequence joins TRBV5-1 and TRBJ2-1, with no clear D. With 2 bases removed from V and 5 bases from J, the gap between germline ends came to 8 bases. The CDR3 spans 13 residues. Germline values: CDR1 SGHRS, CDR2 YFSETQ. As DNA, the CDR3 is TGCGCCAGCAGCTTAGGACGGAACAATGAGCAGTTCTTC. The encoded protein is CASSLGRNNEQFF.